The T cell receptor (beta chain) under discussion was sequenced for a study of vaccination and CD4 T cells after COVID-19. General study results and limits: Researchers report that a median about 90% of reactive clones in convalescent patients surfaced only post-vaccination.

Remarks on this clonotype: Its antigen is unknown.

An Oncomine TCR Beta short-read assay was used to sequence the DNA from cultured CD4+ T cells. TCRdb redid the calling of the PCR reads with MiXCR, one entry per CDR3 protein. The sample yields some 11,000 distinct CDR3 sequences, roughly 61% seen once. Treatment indicated: approximately nine-day PBMC culture with coronavirus spike peptide pools or control peptides (ViraFEST assay). In the ViraFEST assay, peptide-pool expansion preceded TCR sequencing of expanded clonotypes. PBMC cultures, at a few million cells per well, received about 9.5 IU/ml IL-2 and about 10 ug/ml peptide pools. The CDR3 is 15 amino acids. Per germline, CDR1 SQVTM and CDR2 ANQGSEA. Trimming took 7 bases from V and 5 from J, leaving 20 bases between them.

The chain couples TRBV29-1 to TRBJ2-2; D possibly matches TRBD1 or TRBD2 (5 bases each). The starting material was CD4+ T cells from blood, cultured in vitro, obtained before SARS-CoV-2 vaccination. This TCR derives from a human donor who had recovered from COVID-19. CDR3 DNA sequence: TGCAGCGCCCTCGATGGGACGGTAAAAACCGGGGAGCTGTTTTTT. Its protein is CSALDGTVKTGELFF.